These T cell receptor beta chains were read from a single sample in a study of blood T cell repertoires in COVID-19. Assay: immunoSEQ multiplex PCR; the TCRdb copy retains only in-frame clones and omits some. The sample lists over 200,000 clones; about 85% were seen once. Sequences were obtained from PBMCs or T cells enriched from blood (not recorded which). These receptors originate from a man in his forties who had recovered from COVID-19. The CDR3 runs from the conserved cysteine through the conserved F or W. The D gene is left open where the match is weak. The size field is filled for only some rows; it gives once, few, many or a size class.

cdr3_aa cdr3_nt v_call d_call cdr3_length j_call clone_size
CASTTSSNSPLHF TGTGCCAGTACCACTTCGTCGAATTCACCCCTCCACTTT TRBV6-5 NA 13 TRBJ1-6 NA
CASSLDQGSRAEQYF TGTGCCAGCAGCTTAGATCAGGGATCGAGAGCCGAGCAGTACTTC TRBV11-3 NA 15 TRBJ2-7 once
CASRLDSEQFF TGTGCCAGCAGACTTGACAGTGAGCAGTTCTTC TRBV25-1 NA 11 TRBJ2-1 NA
CASSSNRGGYEQYF TGTGCCAGCAGTTCTAACAGGGGTGGCTACGAGCAGTACTTC TRBV28 TRBD1 14 TRBJ2-7 NA
CATRQQGSSYNEQFF TGTGCCACCAGACAACAGGGGAGCTCCTACAATGAGCAGTTCTTC TRBV15 TRBD1 15 TRBJ2-1 NA
CASSLSPGFVHEQFF TGTGCCAGCAGTTTATCACCGGGATTTGTCCATGAGCAGTTCTTC TRBV27 NA 15 TRBJ2-1 NA
CSVLDGSSYEQYF TGCAGCGTTTTAGACGGGAGCTCCTACGAGCAGTACTTC TRBV29-1 NA 13 TRBJ2-7 few
CASSLSYTVDREKLFF TGCGCCAGCAGCTTGAGTTACACAGTCGATCGTGAAAAACTGTTTTTT TRBV5-1 NA 16 TRBJ1-4 NA
CASSTLKRGALHNEQFF TGTGCCAGCAGCACCCTTAAGCGGGGGGCCCTCCACAATGAGCAGTTCTTC TRBV14 TRBD2 17 TRBJ2-1 NA
CATSREVGGYTF TGTGCCACCAGCAGAGAGGTTGGCGGCTACACCTTC TRBV15 NA 12 TRBJ1-2 once
CASSESGSSGNTIYF TGTGCCAGCAGTGAATCTGGCAGCTCTGGAAACACCATATATTTT TRBV25-1 NA 15 TRBJ1-3 NA
CASSQAMNTEAFF TGTGCCAGCAGCCAAGCTATGAACACTGAAGCTTTCTTT TRBV6-5 NA 13 TRBJ1-1 NA
CASSLSGFYTDTQYF TGTGCCAGCAGCTTAAGCGGGTTTTACACAGATACGCAGTATTTT TRBV7-2 NA 15 TRBJ2-3 few
CASSLTSGSDNEQFF TGTGCCAGCAGCCTAACTAGCGGGAGTGACAATGAGCAGTTCTTC TRBV3-1/TRBV3-2 TRBD2 15 TRBJ2-1 NA
CASSASFGNTDTQYF TGTGCCAGCAGTGCTTCTTTCGGGAACACAGATACGCAGTATTTT TRBV6-4 NA 15 TRBJ2-3 NA
CASSQLFQETQYF TGCGCCAGCAGCCAACTCTTCCAAGAGACCCAGTACTTC TRBV4-1 NA 13 TRBJ2-5 NA
CASSRTSDYEQYF TGTGCCAGCAGCCGGACTAGCGACTACGAGCAGTACTTC TRBV12-3/TRBV12-4 TRBD2 13 TRBJ2-7 NA
CSVEIPTGIGEQYF TGCAGCGTCGAAATCCCTACAGGGATCGGCGAGCAGTACTTC TRBV29-1 NA 14 TRBJ2-7 few
CASSLKSSAETQYF TGCGCCAGCAGCCTAAAGTCTAGCGCTGAGACCCAGTACTTC TRBV5-1 NA 14 TRBJ2-5 NA
CASSKAPGQGAGTDTQYF TGTGCCAGCAGCAAAGCACCTGGACAGGGGGCTGGGACAGATACGCAGTATTTT TRBV21-1 NA 18 TRBJ2-3 NA
CASVSQRVNTEAFF TGTGCCAGCGTGAGCCAACGGGTGAACACTGAAGCTTTCTTT TRBV25-1 NA 14 TRBJ1-1 NA
CASSPPPGFQGEAFF TGTGCCAGCAGCCCACCTCCAGGGTTTCAAGGTGAAGCTTTCTTT TRBV5-4 NA 15 TRBJ1-1 NA
CASSYSFTGYYEQYF TGTGCCAGCAGTTACTCGTTTACAGGGTACTACGAGCAGTACTTC TRBV6-5 NA 15 TRBJ2-7 NA
CASRLGQGVGNQPQHF TGTGCCAGTAGACTAGGACAGGGGGTTGGCAATCAGCCCCAGCATTTT TRBV19 TRBD1 16 TRBJ1-5 NA
CASSQEIGQGYHEQYF TGTGCCAGCAGCCAAGAAATCGGACAGGGGTACCACGAGCAGTACTTC TRBV3-1/TRBV3-2 TRBD1 16 TRBJ2-7 NA
CAWMGTASYEQYF TGTGCCTGGATGGGGACAGCCTCCTACGAGCAGTACTTC TRBV30 TRBD1 13 TRBJ2-7 NA
CASSHTGQGTGNTIYF TGTGCCAGCAGCCACACGGGACAGGGGACTGGAAACACCATATATTTT TRBV3-1/TRBV3-2 TRBD1 16 TRBJ1-3 NA
CATSRVGVETQRQYF TGTGCCACCAGCAGAGTAGGGGTTGAAACCCAACGACAGTATTTT TRBV15 NA 15 TRBJ2-3 once
CASSETSGRTRTYEQYF TGTGCCAGCAGCGAGACTAGCGGGAGAACTCGTACCTACGAGCAGTACTTC TRBV6-2/TRBV6-3 TRBD2 17 TRBJ2-7 NA
CASSATEPSTDTQYF TGCGCCAGCAGCGCGACAGAGCCTAGCACAGATACGCAGTATTTT TRBV5-1 NA 15 TRBJ2-3 NA
CASSPGDYEQYF TGTGCCAGCAGCCCCGGAGACTACGAGCAGTACTTC TRBV5-5 NA 12 TRBJ2-7 NA
CASSLSWRTKNIQYF TGCGCCAGCAGCTTGTCATGGCGGACCAAAAACATTCAGTACTTC TRBV5-1 NA 15 TRBJ2-4 once
CASKHKAGGPYEQYF TGTGCCAGCAAACATAAAGCGGGAGGGCCCTACGAGCAGTACTTC TRBV27 TRBD2 15 TRBJ2-7 NA
CASSLAAGEGTGELFF TGTGCCAGCAGCTTAGCTGCGGGAGAAGGAACCGGGGAGCTGTTTTTT TRBV11-1 TRBD2 16 TRBJ2-2 NA
CAWSLHRDTYEQYF TGTGCCTGGAGTCTTCACAGGGATACCTACGAGCAGTACTTC TRBV30 NA 14 TRBJ2-7 NA
CASRAGTSGNSYEQYF TGTGCCAGCAGAGCCGGGACTAGCGGGAACTCCTACGAGCAGTACTTC TRBV27 TRBD2 16 TRBJ2-7 NA
CASSLGDYPYNEQFF TGTGCCAGCAGTTTAGGAGACTACCCCTACAATGAGCAGTTCTTC TRBV27 NA 15 TRBJ2-1 NA
CASSPRQGATDTQYF TGTGCCAGCAGCCCGCGACAGGGGGCAACTGATACGCAGTATTTT TRBV7-9 TRBD1 15 TRBJ2-3 NA
CASSLDLSGTEAFF TGTGCCAGCAGCCTTGACCTCAGCGGCACTGAAGCTTTCTTT TRBV7-3 NA 14 TRBJ1-1 NA
CSVLTGTSGNTIYF TGCAGCGTCCTGACAGGGACCTCTGGAAACACCATATATTTT TRBV29-1 TRBD1 14 TRBJ1-3 NA
CASKVTGTQNTEAFF TGTGCCAGCAAGGTTACCGGGACACAGAACACTGAAGCTTTCTTT TRBV27 NA 15 TRBJ1-1 NA
CASSLRPGLAPGELFF TGTGCCAGCAGCCTCCGGCCGGGACTAGCCCCCGGGGAGCTGTTTTTT TRBV7-2 TRBD2 16 TRBJ2-2 NA
CASSTGTGGDGYTF TGCGCCAGCAGCACAGGGACAGGAGGGGATGGCTACACCTTC TRBV5-1 TRBD1 14 TRBJ1-2 NA
CASSQESVVSGNTIYF TGCGCCAGCAGCCAAGAGTCGGTAGTCTCTGGAAACACCATATATTTT TRBV4-1 NA 16 TRBJ1-3 NA
CASSQEPGSSYNEQFF TGTGCCAGCAGCCAAGAACCCGGTAGCTCCTACAATGAGCAGTTCTTC TRBV3-1/TRBV3-2 NA 16 TRBJ2-1 NA
CSVVTGGAAGYTF TGCAGCGTAGTTACAGGGGGCGCGGCTGGCTACACCTTC TRBV29-1 TRBD1 13 TRBJ1-2 NA
CASSLSTGGQYEQFF TGTGCCAGCAGCTTGAGTACGGGGGGCCAGTATGAGCAGTTCTTC TRBV7-2 NA 15 TRBJ2-1 NA
CASSRDSNTGELFF TGCGCCAGCAGTCGGGACAGTAACACCGGGGAGCTGTTTTTT TRBV5-1 TRBD1 14 TRBJ2-2 NA
CASSPRLAAYEQYF TGTGCCAGCAGCCCCCGACTAGCGGCCTACGAGCAGTACTTC TRBV13 TRBD2 14 TRBJ2-7 NA
CASSLTAGQYEQYF TGTGCCAGCAGCTTGACCGCAGGGCAATACGAGCAGTACTTC TRBV7-8 NA 14 TRBJ2-7 NA
CASSQTRGIRADTQYF TGTGCCAGCAGCCAAACCAGGGGCATCAGGGCAGATACGCAGTATTTT TRBV14 NA 16 TRBJ2-3 NA
CSVLQVSNYGYTF TGCAGCGTTTTACAGGTCTCTAACTATGGCTACACCTTC TRBV29-1 NA 13 TRBJ1-2 NA
CAWSAAGVLVSGANVLTF TGTGCCTGGAGTGCCGCCGGGGTTCTTGTATCTGGGGCCAACGTCCTGACTTTC TRBV30 NA 18 TRBJ2-6 NA
CASSPHSGRGGRTDTQYF TGTGCCAGCAGCCCACATAGCGGGAGAGGGGGAAGGACAGATACGCAGTATTTT TRBV7-3 TRBD2 18 TRBJ2-3 NA
CASSLDGTGGDGYTF TGCGCCAGCAGCTTGGACGGGACAGGGGGGGACGGCTACACCTTC TRBV5-1 TRBD1 15 TRBJ1-2 NA